Included here is one T cell receptor beta chain sequence, with context. This entry belongs to a study of cytomegalovirus exposure and HLA in healthy donors. The V end was cut by 4 bases, the J end by 6 bases, with 16 bases between. This CDR3 is 14 amino acids long. Germline values: CDR1 SQVTM, CDR2 ANQGSEA. With 60 Vbeta and 13 Jbeta primers, the PCR was carried out. TCRdb's copy holds only in-frame clones and misses some; the assay was immunoSEQ multiplex PCR. The repertoire table contains around 63,000 clones. This chain joins TRBV29-1 and TRBJ1-5; D gene uncertain. Material for sequencing was PBMCs. The receptor was derived from a woman in her 30s in good health and CMV-seronegative. CDR3 residues: CSVADTVGSQPQHF. CDR3 DNA: TGCAGCGTTGCCGACACCGTCGGAAGTCAGCCCCAGCATTTT.